The 4 T cell receptor beta chains below come from one sample, sequenced in a study of blood T cell repertoires in COVID-19. TCRdb's copy holds only in-frame clones and misses some; the assay was immunoSEQ multiplex PCR. The data show over 200,000 clones, approximately 84% seen once. The sequencing sample was made of peripheral blood. These receptors were taken from a man aged 80 or over with acute or convalescent COVID-19.

The J gene is TRBJ2-1, the V gene TRBV30, with a tentative D call TRBD1 (8 bases). This CDR3 comprises 14 residues. Germline CDR1 and CDR2: GTSNPN and SVGIG (reference sequence). V was pared by 0 bases and J by 9 bases, with 15 bases between. The CDR3 protein is CAWSVPDREGEQFF. For the CDR3, the DNA is TGTGCCTGGAGTGTCCCGGACAGGGAGGGTGAGCAGTTCTTC.

This chain connects TRBV5-5 to TRBJ1-6; possibly TRBD1 for D (6 bases). The CDR3 sequence is 17 residues long. V was trimmed by 0 bases and J by 5 bases, leaving 15 bases between them. CDR1 and CDR2 (germline): SGHKS, YYEKEE (reference sequence). In DNA, the CDR3 is TGTGCCAGCAGCTTGGCCCTTTCCAGGGGCGATAATTCACCCCTCCACTTT. Protein sequence: CASSLALSRGDNSPLHF. Full variable domain (missing parts from reference TRBV5-5 and TRBJ1-6): DAGVTQSPTHLIKTRGQQVTLRCSPISGHKSVSWYQQVLGQGPQFIFQYYEKEERGRGNFPDRFSARQFPNYSSELNVNALLLGDSALYLCASSLALSRGDNSPLHFGNGTRLTVT.

The chain is built from TRBV5-5 and TRBJ2-1; 8 nucleotides line up with TRBD1. The CDR3 extends over 16 amino acids. V shed 0 bases and J 2 bases; nucleotides not matched to a gene: 4. Germline V gene sequence: CDR1 SGHKS, CDR2 YYEKEE (reference sequence). The CDR3 region is CASSLVGTGAYNEQFF. The CDR3 DNA reads TGTGCCAGCAGCTTGGTAGGGACAGGCGCCTACAATGAGCAGTTCTTC.

V gene TRBV10-2 combines with J gene TRBJ2-7, with D maybe TRBD2 (5 bases). The germline V gene encodes CDR1 WSHSY and CDR2 SAAADI. With 3 bases removed from V and 3 bases from J, the gap between germline ends came to 12 bases. The CDR3 consists of 14 residues. The CDR3 spells CASSDWLAGYEQYF. DNA of the CDR3: TGCGCCAGCAGTGATTGGCTAGCAGGCTACGAGCAGTACTTC.